These 28 T cell receptor beta chains share one sample of origin, sequenced in a study of PD-L1 blockade in urothelial cancer. Clones were sequenced by immunoSEQ multiplex PCR, and TCRdb holds only the in-frame ones, with some missing. The sample lists fewer than 50,000 clones, approximately 92% seen once, with 8.3% in the top ten. The sequencing used PBMCs, collected around atezolizumab (anti-PD-L1) treatment. These receptors came from a man in his sixties or seventies with urothelial cancer.

V gene TRBV9 combines with J gene TRBJ2-1, with 13 bases identical to TRBD2. Germline V lookup: CDR1 SGDLS, CDR2 YYNGEE. V lost 0 bases to trimming and J lost 6 bases; unmatched junction nucleotides: 3. The CDR3 runs 16 residues. In DNA form, the CDR3 reads TGTGCCAGCAGCGTAGGGACTAGCGGGAGTTTCAATGAGCAGTTCTTC. Residues: CASSVGTSGSFNEQFF.

V is TRBV5-1 and J is TRBJ2-1, with 14 bases identical to TRBD2. Trimming cost V 4 bases and J 7 bases; bases outside gene matches: 4. Germline assignment: CDR1 SGHRS and CDR2 YFSETQ. CDR3 length equals 15 residues. Here the CDR3 DNA reads TGCGCCAGCAGCCCGGGACTAGCGGGAGTGAATGAGCAGTTCTTC. It yields the protein CASSPGLAGVNEQFF.

The chain recombines TRBV7-8 with TRBJ2-5, with TRBD1 matching 8 bases. Unmatched junction bases numbered 2, after V lost 3 bases and J lost 2 bases. Germline lookup yields CDR1 SGHVS and CDR2 FQNEAQ. The CDR3 is 14 residues long. CDR3 bases: TGTGCCAGCAGCTTCAGGACAGGGCAAGAGACCCAGTACTTC. Translation: CASSFRTGQETQYF.

The chain couples TRBV7-9 to TRBJ2-3; 10 bases match TRBD2. With V trimmed by 5 bases and J by 8 bases, 10 bases remained unmatched. The CDR3 runs to 15 residues. Germline CDR1 reads SEHNR; CDR2 reads FQNEAQ (reference sequence). The CDR3 nucleotides read TGTGCCAGCAGCCCAGCGGGAGGGCCTTATGCTACGCAGTATTTT. It encodes CASSPAGGPYATQYF. Supplemented by reference TRBV7-9 and TRBJ2-3, the full variable domain reads DTGVSQNPRHKITKRGQNVTFRCDPISEHNRLYWYRQTLGQGPEFLTYFQNEAQLEKSRLLSDRFSAERPKGSFSTLEIQRTEQGDSAMYLCASSPAGGPYATQYFGPGTRLTVL.

J is TRBJ2-7 and V is TRBV7-9, with D possibly TRBD1 on 6 matching bases. With 1 base removed from V and 6 bases from J, the gap between germline ends came to 16 bases. In germline, CDR1 is SEHNR, CDR2 FQNEAQ (reference sequence). This CDR3 is built from 15 residues. CDR3 region: CASSLESGELVEQYF. CDR3 nucleotide sequence: TGTGCCAGCAGCTTAGAATCAGGGGAGTTGGTCGAGCAGTACTTC.

The chain uses TRBV19 and TRBJ2-2; 7 bases are a match to TRBD2. V lost 5 bases, J lost 5 bases, and 8 bases stayed unmatched. Germline values: CDR1 LNHDA, CDR2 SQIVND (reference sequence). There are 15 residues in the CDR3. Here the CDR3 reads CASSWGGRGTGELFF. The CDR3 DNA reads TGTGCCAGTAGTTGGGGCGGGAGAGGAACCGGGGAGCTGTTTTTT.

The rearrangement links TRBV28 to TRBJ2-7; TRBD2 might be the D (6 bases). Trimming took 3 bases from V and 0 from J, leaving 12 bases between them. This CDR3 comprises 15 residues. The germline CDR1 and CDR2 sequences are MDHEN and SYDVKM. The CDR3 reads CASSFSGRTSYEQYF. The CDR3 nucleotides are TGTGCCAGCAGTTTCTCGGGGAGGACCTCCTACGAGCAGTACTTC.

The genes are TRBV5-4 and TRBJ1-4; D is undetermined. This CDR3 has 14 residues. Germline V lookup: CDR1 SGHNT, CDR2 YYREEE (reference sequence). Trimming pared 2 bases from V and 1 base from J, leaving 6 bases between. The CDR3 loop reads CASSLAVTNEKLFF. DNA for the CDR3: TGTGCCAGCAGCTTAGCTGTAACTAATGAAAAACTGTTTTTT.

This chain connects TRBV5-1 to TRBJ2-1, with 10 nucleotides matching TRBD2. With 2 bases clipped from V and 0 bases from J, the junction kept 2 bases outside the gene matches. Germline V lookup: CDR1 SGHRS, CDR2 YFSETQ. The CDR3 length is 16 residues. The CDR3 DNA sequence: TGCGCCAGCAGCTTTGCTAGCGGGAGCTCCTACAATGAGCAGTTCTTC. Translation gives CASSFASGSSYNEQFF.

The DNA of the CDR3 is TGTGCCTGGAGGGCTAGCGGGAACGAGCAGTACTTC. Its protein product is CAWRASGNEQYF. The chain uses TRBV30 and TRBJ2-7; 9 bases line up with TRBD2. CDR1 and CDR2 (germline): GTSNPN, SVGIG (reference sequence). The CDR3 length is 12 residues. Trimming cost V 3 bases and J 5 bases; bases outside gene matches: 2.

This clone was observed once. The chain links TRBV5-6 to TRBJ2-7; 9 nucleotides align to TRBD2. Germline CDR1 and CDR2: SGHDT and YYEEEE. V was pared by 4 bases and J by 3 bases, with 8 bases of the junction left unmatched. The CDR3 contains 15 residues. The CDR3 bases are TGTGCCAGCAGCGGGCGACTAGCGGATATCTACGAGCAGTACTTC. This sequence encodes CASSGRLADIYEQYF.

The chain is built from TRBV19 and TRBJ1-5, with D tentatively TRBD1 (5 bases). The CDR3 extends over 13 amino acids. Per the germline V gene, CDR1 is LNHDA and CDR2 is SQIVND (reference sequence). V dropped 5 bases and J dropped 5 bases, with 10 bases sitting between them. The CDR3 region has the DNA TGTGCCAGTAGTTTACAGGAATATCAGCCCCAGCATTTT. It encodes CASSLQEYQPQHF. The full variable domain, rest sourced from reference TRBV19 and TRBJ1-5, is DGGITQSPKYLFRKEGQNVTLSCEQNLNHDAMYWYRQDPGQGLRLIYYSQIVNDFQKGDIAEGYSVSREKKESFPLTVTSAQKNPTAFYLCASSLQEYQPQHFGDGTRLSIL.

CDR3 nucleotides: TGCGCCAGCAGCTTGACAGGGAAAGGCTACGAGCAGTACTTC. This sequence encodes CASSLTGKGYEQYF. The chain links TRBV5-1 to TRBJ2-7, with a possible D match to TRBD1 (6 bases). The germline V gene encodes CDR1 SGHRS and CDR2 YFSETQ. Trimming cost V 1 base and J 3 bases, with 11 bases left between them. This CDR3 has 14 residues.

The CDR3 reads CSVAGRASDSYEQYF. The CDR3 region has the DNA TGCAGCGTTGCCGGGAGGGCGTCGGACTCCTACGAGCAGTACTTC. V gene TRBV29-1 combines with J gene TRBJ2-7; TRBD2 agrees at 8 bases. The V and J ends lost 4 bases and 0 bases, in that order; junction bases with no gene match: 8. The CDR3 is 15 residues long. Germline V gene sequence: CDR1 SQVTM, CDR2 ANQGSEA.

The genes are TRBV5-1 and TRBJ1-2; 7 bases agree with TRBD1. Germline CDR1 SGHRS, CDR2 YFSETQ. V dropped 4 bases and J dropped 8; count of bases not matched to a gene: 11. The CDR3 totals 14 residues. CDR3 sequence: CASSDPGTAAGYTF. CDR3 sequence (DNA): TGCGCCAGCAGCGACCCCGGGACAGCGGCAGGCTACACCTTC.

This chain joins TRBV19 and TRBJ1-5; D is possibly TRBD1 (5 bases). Germline V gene sequence: CDR1 LNHDA, CDR2 SQIVND (reference sequence). Between the trimmed V and J ends, which lost 3 bases and 5 bases, there was a span of 11 bases. The length of the CDR3 is 14 residues. CDR3 amino acids: CASSIALGDQPQHF. In DNA form, the CDR3 reads TGTGCCAGTAGTATTGCCTTAGGGGATCAGCCCCAGCATTTT.

This clone came up a few times. V and J are TRBV9 and TRBJ2-1; 7 nucleotides line up with TRBD2. Germline trimming cut 3 bases from V and 7 bases from J; bases unmatched to any gene: 7. Germline V gene data show CDR1 as SGDLS and CDR2 as YYNGEE. The CDR3 has 14 amino acids. The CDR3 DNA reads as TGTGCCAGCAGCGCCCGAGGCGGGGGTAATGAGCAGTTCTTC. Its translation is CASSARGGGNEQFF.

This sequence joins TRBV4-1 and TRBJ2-7; 9 bases agree with TRBD1. CDR3 length: 14 amino acids. In germline, CDR1 is MGHRA, CDR2 YSYEKL. V was pared by 1 base and J by 6 bases, with 4 bases of the junction left unmatched. The CDR3 DNA sequence: TGCGCCAGCAGCCAAGGTAACAGGGGGCCCGAGCAGTACTTC. Protein: CASSQGNRGPEQYF.

The chain combines TRBV7-9 with TRBJ2-1, with TRBD2 matching 10 bases. The CDR3 loop spans 18 amino acids. Germline V lookup: CDR1 SEHNR, CDR2 FQNEAQ (reference sequence). The ends lost 3 bases at V and 9 bases at J; junction bases unmatched: 17. CDR3 nucleotide sequence: TGTGCCAGCAGCTTGCCCTCGCGGACTAGCGGTGCTGCAAGTGAGCAGTTCTTC. Translation gives CASSLPSRTSGAASEQFF. Full variable domain (remainder filled in from reference TRBV7-9 and TRBJ2-1): DTGVSQNPRHKITKRGQNVTFRCDPISEHNRLYWYRQTLGQGPEFLTYFQNEAQLEKSRLLSDRFSAERPKGSFSTLEIQRTEQGDSAMYLCASSLPSRTSGAASEQFFGPGTRLTVL.

This chain links TRBV25-1 with TRBJ2-3; 8 bases are a match to TRBD1. From germline, CDR1 is MGHDK and CDR2 SYGVNS. V lost 0 bases and J lost 4; bases outside the gene matches: 3. The CDR3 covers 15 residues. DNA of the CDR3: TGTGCCAGCAGTGAATATACAGGGGGATCAGATACGCAGTATTTT. It translates to CASSEYTGGSDTQYF.

The rearrangement joins TRBV4-2 to TRBJ2-3, with D tentatively TRBD1 (5 bases). The germline V and J ends were trimmed by 1 base and 8 bases, with 13 bases remaining between them. The CDR3 sequence is 14 residues long. Germline V CDR1 and CDR2: LGHNA, YNFKEQ. The CDR3 region is CASSQVGEDGTQYF. The CDR3 DNA is TGTGCCAGCAGCCAAGTAGGGGAAGACGGTACGCAGTATTTT.

This clone has just a few counts. V is TRBV2 and J is TRBJ1-2; D is uncertain. The CDR3 consists of 11 residues. Germline CDR1 reads SNHLY; CDR2 reads FYNNEI. Trimming stripped 5 bases from V and 5 bases from J, with 6 bases between. CDR3 loop: CASSYYYGYTF. CDR3 in DNA: TGTGCCAGCAGTTACTATTATGGCTACACCTTC. Full variable domain (outside the CDR3, taken from reference TRBV2 and TRBJ1-2): EPEVTQTPSHQVTQMGQEVILRCVPISNHLYFYWYRQILGQKVEFLVSFYNNEISEKSEIFDDQFSVERPDGSNFTLKIRSTKLEDSAMYFCASSYYYGYTFGSGTRLTVV.

J is TRBJ2-7 and V is TRBV11-1, with a weak D call TRBD1 (6 bases). The CDR3 has 15 amino acids. The germline CDR1 and CDR2 sequences are SGHAT and FQDESV (reference sequence). V was cut by 2 bases and J by 3 bases, with 14 bases left in between. DNA for the CDR3: TGTGCCAGCAGCTTAACAGGGACGGACCTCTACGAGCAGTACTTC. Protein sequence: CASSLTGTDLYEQYF.

Of note for this clone: Other nucleotide sequences from this sample produce the same CDR3. The rearrangement joins TRBV9 to TRBJ2-3; the D is unclear. V was trimmed by 0 bases and J by 2 bases, leaving 10 bases between them. The CDR3 is made up of 15 amino acids. Germline CDR1 reads SGDLS; CDR2 reads YYNGEE. The CDR3 nucleotides read TGTGCCAGCAGCGTAGGAGGCGGATCCACAGATACGCAGTATTTT. Its translation: CASSVGGGSTDTQYF. The whole variable domain, filled in from reference TRBV9 and TRBJ2-3, reads DSGVTQTPKHLITATGQRVTLRCSPRSGDLSVYWYQQSLDQGLQFLIQYYNGEERAKGNILERFSAQQFPDLHSELNLSSLELGDSALYFCASSVGGGSTDTQYFGPGTRLTVL.

The chain is built from TRBV5-4 and TRBJ2-3; TRBD1 agrees at 9 bases. This CDR3 is 15 amino acids long. The V gene end was trimmed by 4 bases and the J gene end by 4 bases; junction bases not matched to a gene: 7. Per the germline V gene, CDR1 is SGHNT and CDR2 is YYREEE (reference sequence). The CDR3 sequence is CASSRTGQGADTQYF. DNA for the CDR3: TGTGCCAGCAGCCGGACGGGACAGGGTGCAGATACGCAGTATTTT.

The chain employs TRBV7-2 and TRBJ2-3, with 10 bases fitting TRBD2. Germline V gives CDR1 SGHTA, CDR2 FQGNSA. The V segment lost 5 bases and the J segment 3 bases; nucleotides outside the gene matches: 5. The CDR3 covers 15 residues. The CDR3 is CASSLSSGRTDTQYF. The CDR3 DNA sequence: TGTGCCAGCAGCCTCAGTAGCGGGAGGACAGATACGCAGTATTTT.

This chain connects TRBV7-8 to TRBJ2-3; D perhaps matches TRBD1 (6 bases). Germline CDR1 is SGHVS and CDR2 is FQNEAQ. Trimming removed 3 bases at V and 0 bases at J, with 19 bases between. The CDR3 runs to 18 residues. CDR3 coding DNA: TGTGCCAGCAGCTTCGGGACACTCCAAAAAGTTAGCACAGATACGCAGTATTTT. This encodes CASSFGTLQKVSTDTQYF.

This chain links TRBV19 with TRBJ1-5; 9 bases are a match to TRBD1. Germline V gene data show CDR1 as LNHDA and CDR2 as SQIVND (reference sequence). V lost 3 bases and J lost 4; bases outside the gene matches: 4. The CDR3 consists of 15 residues. The CDR3 sequence: CASSIGDRVNQPQHF. CDR3 bases: TGTGCCAGTAGTATTGGGGACAGGGTGAATCAGCCCCAGCATTTT.